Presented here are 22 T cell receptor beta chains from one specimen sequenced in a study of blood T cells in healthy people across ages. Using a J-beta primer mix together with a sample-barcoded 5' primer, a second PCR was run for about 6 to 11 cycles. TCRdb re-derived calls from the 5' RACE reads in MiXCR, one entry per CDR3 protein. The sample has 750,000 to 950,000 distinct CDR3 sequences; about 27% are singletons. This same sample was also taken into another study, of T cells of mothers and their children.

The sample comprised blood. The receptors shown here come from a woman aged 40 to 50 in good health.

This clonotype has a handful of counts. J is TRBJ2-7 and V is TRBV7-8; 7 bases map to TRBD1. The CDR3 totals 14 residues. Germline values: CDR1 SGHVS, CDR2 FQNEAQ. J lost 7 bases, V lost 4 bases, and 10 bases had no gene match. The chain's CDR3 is CASSYERDSHEQYF. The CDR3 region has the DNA TGTGCCAGCAGCTACGAACGGGACAGCCATGAGCAGTACTTC.

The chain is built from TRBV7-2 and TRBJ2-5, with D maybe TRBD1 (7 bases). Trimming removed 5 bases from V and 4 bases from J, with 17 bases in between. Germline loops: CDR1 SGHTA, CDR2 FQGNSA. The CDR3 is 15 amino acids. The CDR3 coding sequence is TGTGCCAGCAGCCCTCCAGGGGGGCTTCGAGAGACCCAGTACTTC. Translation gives CASSPPGGLRETQYF.

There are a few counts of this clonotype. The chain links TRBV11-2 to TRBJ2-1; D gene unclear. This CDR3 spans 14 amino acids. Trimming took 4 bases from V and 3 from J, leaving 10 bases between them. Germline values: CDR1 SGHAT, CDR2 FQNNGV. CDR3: CASSSIGFYNEQFF. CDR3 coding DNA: TGTGCCAGCAGCTCAATTGGTTTCTACAATGAGCAGTTCTTC.

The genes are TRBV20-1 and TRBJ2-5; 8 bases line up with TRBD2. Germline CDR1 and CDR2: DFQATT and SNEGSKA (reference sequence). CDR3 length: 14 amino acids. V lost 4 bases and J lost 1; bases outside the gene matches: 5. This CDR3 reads CSANSGKCQETQYF. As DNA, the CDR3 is TGCAGTGCTAATAGCGGGAAGTGCCAAGAGACCCAGTACTTC.

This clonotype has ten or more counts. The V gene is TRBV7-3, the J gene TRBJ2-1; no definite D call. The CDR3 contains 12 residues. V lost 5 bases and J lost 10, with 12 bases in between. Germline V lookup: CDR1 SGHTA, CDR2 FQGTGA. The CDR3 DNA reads TGTGCCAGCAGCCAATCTAGAGGCGAGCAGTTCTTC. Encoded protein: CASSQSRGEQFF.

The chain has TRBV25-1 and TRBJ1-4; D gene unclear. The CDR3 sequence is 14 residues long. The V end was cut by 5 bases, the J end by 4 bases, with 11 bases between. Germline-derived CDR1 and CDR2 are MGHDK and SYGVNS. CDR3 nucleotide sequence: TGTGCCAGCAGTAACACTCAGGTTAATGAAAAACTGTTTTTT. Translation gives CASSNTQVNEKLFF.

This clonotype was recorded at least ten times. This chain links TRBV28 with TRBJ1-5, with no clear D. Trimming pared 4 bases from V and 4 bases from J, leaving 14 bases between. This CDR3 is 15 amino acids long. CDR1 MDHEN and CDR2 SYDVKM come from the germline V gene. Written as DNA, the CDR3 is TGTGCCAGCAGTTCCCGGCGGGGAGAAAATCAGCCCCAGCATTTT. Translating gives CASSSRRGENQPQHF.

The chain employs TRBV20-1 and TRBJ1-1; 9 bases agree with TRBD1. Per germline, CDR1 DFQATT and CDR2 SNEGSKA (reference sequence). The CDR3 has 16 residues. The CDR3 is CSPAVQGASVHTEAFF. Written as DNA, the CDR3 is TGCAGCCCGGCGGTACAGGGGGCGAGCGTCCACACTGAAGCTTTCTTT.

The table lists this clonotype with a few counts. The CDR3 protein is CAISEPQPGYYGYTF. CDR3 DNA: TGTGCCATCAGTGAACCTCAGCCAGGGTACTATGGCTACACCTTC. V usage is TRBV10-3 and J usage is TRBJ1-2; a possible D gene is TRBD1 (5 bases). The germline V and J ends were trimmed by 3 bases and 3 bases, with 14 bases remaining between them. CDR3 size: 15 residues. In germline, CDR1 is ENHRY, CDR2 SYGVKD.

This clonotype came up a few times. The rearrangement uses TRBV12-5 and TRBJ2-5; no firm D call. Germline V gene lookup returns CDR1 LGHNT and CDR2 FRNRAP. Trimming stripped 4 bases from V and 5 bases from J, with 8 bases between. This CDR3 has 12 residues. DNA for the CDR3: TGTGCTAGTGGTTCGGGCAAGGAGACCCAGTACTTC. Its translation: CASGSGKETQYF.

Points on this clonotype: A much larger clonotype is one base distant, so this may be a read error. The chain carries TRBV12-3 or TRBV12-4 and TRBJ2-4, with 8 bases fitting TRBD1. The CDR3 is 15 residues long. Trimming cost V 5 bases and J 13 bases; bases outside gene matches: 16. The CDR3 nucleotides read TGTGCCAGCAGTCCGGGACAGGTTACCTACAATGAGCAGTACTTC. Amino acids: CASSPGQVTYNEQYF.

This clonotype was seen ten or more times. The CDR3 is CASSPRVKGEQYF. The CDR3, as DNA: TGTGCCAGCAGCCCCAGGGTCAAAGGCGAGCAGTACTTC. The chain employs TRBV7-6 and TRBJ2-7; possibly TRBD1 for D (5 bases). V was shortened by 5 bases and J by 6 bases, with 14 bases between the two germline ends. Per germline, CDR1 SGHVS and CDR2 FNYEAQ. This CDR3 has 13 residues. Combining the CDR3 with reference TRBV7-6 and TRBJ2-7 gives the whole variable domain GAGVSQSPRYKVTKRGQDVALRCDPISGHVSLYWYRQALGQGPEFLTYFNYEAQQDKSGLPNDRFSAERPEGSISTLTIQRTEQRDSAMYRCASSPRVKGEQYFGPGTRLTVT.

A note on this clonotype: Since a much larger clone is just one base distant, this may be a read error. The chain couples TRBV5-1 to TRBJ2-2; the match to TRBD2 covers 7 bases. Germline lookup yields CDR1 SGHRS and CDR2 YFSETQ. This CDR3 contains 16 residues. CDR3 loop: CASSLNQGGNAGELFF. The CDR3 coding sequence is TGCGCCAGCAGCTTAAACCAGGGAGGGAACGCCGGGGAGCTGTTTTTT.

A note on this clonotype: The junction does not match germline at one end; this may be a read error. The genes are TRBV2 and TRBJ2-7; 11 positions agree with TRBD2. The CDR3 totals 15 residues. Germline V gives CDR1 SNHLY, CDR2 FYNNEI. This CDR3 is CTSTPGLAVSSEQYF. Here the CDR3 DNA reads TGTACCAGCACCCCGGGACTAGCGGTTAGTAGTGAGCAGTACTTC.

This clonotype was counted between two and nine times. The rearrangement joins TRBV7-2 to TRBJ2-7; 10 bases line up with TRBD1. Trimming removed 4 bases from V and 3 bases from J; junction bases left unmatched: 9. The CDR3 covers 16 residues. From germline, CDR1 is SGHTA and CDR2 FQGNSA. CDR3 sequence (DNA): TGTGCCAGCAGCTCACATACCGGGACAGGGGACTACGAGCAGTACTTC. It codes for CASSSHTGTGDYEQYF.

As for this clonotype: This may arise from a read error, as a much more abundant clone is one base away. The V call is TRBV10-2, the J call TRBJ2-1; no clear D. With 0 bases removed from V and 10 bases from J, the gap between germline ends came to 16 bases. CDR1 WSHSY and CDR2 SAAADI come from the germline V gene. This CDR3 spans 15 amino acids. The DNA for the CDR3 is TGCGCCAGCAGTGAGTCTCTCACGCCCCCCTACGAGCAGTTCTTC. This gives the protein CASSESLTPPYEQFF.

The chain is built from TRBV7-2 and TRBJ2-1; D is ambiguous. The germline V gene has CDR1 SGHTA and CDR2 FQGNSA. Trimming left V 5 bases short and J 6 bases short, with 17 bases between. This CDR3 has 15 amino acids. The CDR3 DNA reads TGTGCCAGCAGCCCCCGGACGGGTTCAAGCAATGAGCAGTTCTTC. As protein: CASSPRTGSSNEQFF.

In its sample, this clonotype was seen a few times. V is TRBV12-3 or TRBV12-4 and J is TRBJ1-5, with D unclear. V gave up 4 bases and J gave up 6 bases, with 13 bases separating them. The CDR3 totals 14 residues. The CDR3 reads CASSSSTTGQPQHF. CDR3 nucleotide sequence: TGTGCCAGCAGTTCCTCGACTACGGGTCAGCCCCAGCATTTT.

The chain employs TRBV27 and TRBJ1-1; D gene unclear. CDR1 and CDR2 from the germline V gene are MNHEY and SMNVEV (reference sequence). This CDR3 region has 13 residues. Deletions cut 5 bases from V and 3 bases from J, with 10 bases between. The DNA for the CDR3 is TGTGCCAGCAGTATCAGCGTACACACTGAAGCTTTCTTT. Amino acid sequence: CASSISVHTEAFF.

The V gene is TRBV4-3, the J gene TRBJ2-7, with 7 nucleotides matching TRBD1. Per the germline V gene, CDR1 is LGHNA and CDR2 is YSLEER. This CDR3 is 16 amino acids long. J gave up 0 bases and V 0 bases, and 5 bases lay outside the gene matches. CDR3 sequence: CASSQDLRTGSYEQYF. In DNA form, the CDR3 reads TGCGCCAGCAGCCAAGATCTTAGGACAGGCTCCTACGAGCAGTACTTC.

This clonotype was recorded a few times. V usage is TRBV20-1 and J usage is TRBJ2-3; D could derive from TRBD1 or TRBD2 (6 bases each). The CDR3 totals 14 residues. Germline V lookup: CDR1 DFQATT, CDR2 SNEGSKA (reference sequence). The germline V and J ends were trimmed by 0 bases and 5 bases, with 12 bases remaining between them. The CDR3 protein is CSARERGEGDTQYF. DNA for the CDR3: TGCAGTGCTAGAGAGAGGGGGGAAGGAGATACGCAGTATTTT.

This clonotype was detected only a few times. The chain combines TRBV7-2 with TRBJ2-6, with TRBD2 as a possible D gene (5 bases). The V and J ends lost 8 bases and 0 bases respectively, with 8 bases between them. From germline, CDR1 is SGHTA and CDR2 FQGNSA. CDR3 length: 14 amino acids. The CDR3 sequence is CASGSLSGANVLTF. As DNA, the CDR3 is TGTGCCAGCGGGAGCCTCTCTGGGGCCAACGTCCTGACTTTC. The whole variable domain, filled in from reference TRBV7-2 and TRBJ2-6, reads GAGVSQSPSNKVTEKGKDVELRCDPISGHTALYWYRQSLGQGLEFLIYFQGNSAPDKSGLPSDRFSAERTGGSVSTLTIQRTQQEDSAVYLCASGSLSGANVLTFGAGSRLTVL.